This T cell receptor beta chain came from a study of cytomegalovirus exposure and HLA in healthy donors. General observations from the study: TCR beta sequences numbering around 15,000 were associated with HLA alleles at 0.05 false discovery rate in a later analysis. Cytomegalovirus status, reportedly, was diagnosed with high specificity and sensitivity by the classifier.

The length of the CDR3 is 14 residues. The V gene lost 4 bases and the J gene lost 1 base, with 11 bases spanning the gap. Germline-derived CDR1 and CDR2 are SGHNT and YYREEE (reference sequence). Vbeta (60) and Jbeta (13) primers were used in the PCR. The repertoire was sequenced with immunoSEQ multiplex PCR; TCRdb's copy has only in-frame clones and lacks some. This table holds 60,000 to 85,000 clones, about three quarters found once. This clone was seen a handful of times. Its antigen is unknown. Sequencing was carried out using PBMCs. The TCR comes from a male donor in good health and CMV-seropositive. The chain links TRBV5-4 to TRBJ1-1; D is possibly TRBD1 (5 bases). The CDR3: CASSPRTRNTEAFF. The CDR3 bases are TGTGCCAGCAGCCCTAGGACAAGGAACACTGAAGCTTTCTTT.